These 11 T cell receptor beta chains were all obtained from the same sample, sequenced in a study of blood T cell repertoires in COVID-19. The data were produced by immunoSEQ multiplex PCR, yet TCRdb's version contains in-frame clones alone and is incomplete. Counted here are 370,000 or so clones, roughly four fifths occurring once; the ten biggest clones make up more than 1%. The sequenced sample consisted of peripheral blood. The receptors were sampled from a human donor with acute or convalescent COVID-19. The donor label of this sample is uncertain.

This chain connects TRBV7-9 to TRBJ2-7, with D tentatively TRBD2 (5 bases). In germline, CDR1 is SEHNR, CDR2 FQNEAQ (reference sequence). This CDR3 has 13 amino acids. V was trimmed by 1 base and J by 7 bases, leaving 11 bases between them. CDR3 loop: CASSLGVSGEQYF. CDR3 nucleotides: TGTGCCAGCAGCTTAGGAGTGTCGGGGGAGCAGTACTTC.

This rearrangement joins TRBV5-1 to TRBJ2-1, with 12 nucleotides matching TRBD2. CDR1 is SGHRS and CDR2 is YFSETQ in the germline V gene. The V and J ends lost 3 bases and 5 bases, in that order; junction bases with no gene match: 3. This CDR3 region has 15 residues. The CDR3 region has the DNA TGCGCCAGCAGCTACACTAGCGGGAGGAACAATGAGCAGTTCTTC. Translation gives CASSYTSGRNNEQFF.

The chain links TRBV7-2 to TRBJ1-2; D is undetermined. The CDR3 consists of 16 residues. V was clipped by 5 bases and J by 0 bases, with 16 bases between them. CDR1 SGHTA and CDR2 FQGNSA come from the germline V gene. CDR3 residues: CASSTPPPATNYGYTF. As DNA, the CDR3 is TGTGCCAGCAGCACCCCCCCGCCTGCTACTAACTATGGCTACACCTTC.

The chain recombines TRBV2 with TRBJ2-3, with 11 bases identical to TRBD2. Looked up from germline, CDR1 is SNHLY and CDR2 is FYNNEI. With 4 bases clipped from V and 4 bases from J, the junction kept 10 bases outside the gene matches. There are 17 residues in the CDR3. The CDR3 sequence is CASSVQGLAVTADTQYF. The CDR3 DNA sequence: TGTGCCAGCAGTGTTCAGGGACTAGCGGTCACGGCAGATACGCAGTATTTT.

The chain employs TRBV30 and TRBJ1-2, with 8 bases matching TRBD1. The germline V gene encodes CDR1 GTSNPN and CDR2 SVGIG (reference sequence). Losses at the gene ends were 2 bases for V and 8 bases for J; bases not matched to a gene: 7. CDR3 length equals 13 residues. The DNA for the CDR3 is TGTGCCTGGAGTATAGACAGGGGTGGCGGCTACACCTTC. Protein sequence: CAWSIDRGGGYTF.

The CDR3 DNA reads as TGTGCCATCAGTGAGCCCTCTTTAGAAACCGGGGAGCTGTTTTTT. Translating gives CAISEPSLETGELFF. The chain links TRBV10-3 to TRBJ2-2; no clear D. Trimming pared 2 bases from V and 5 bases from J, leaving 12 bases between. The CDR3 extends over 15 amino acids. Per the germline V gene, CDR1 is ENHRY and CDR2 is SYGVKD.

The chain is built from TRBV27 and TRBJ1-1, with D possibly TRBD1 on 6 matching bases. V lost 7 bases, J lost 3 bases, and 18 bases lay in between. CDR3 length: 15 amino acids. Germline CDR1 is MNHEY and CDR2 is SMNVEV (reference sequence). This CDR3 is CASKGRTAKDTEAFF. CDR3 sequence (DNA): TGTGCCAGCAAGGGAAGGACAGCCAAAGACACTGAAGCTTTCTTT.

The chain joins TRBV4-2 to TRBJ1-4; 8 bases agree with TRBD1. This CDR3 has 16 amino acids. Looked up from germline, CDR1 is LGHNA and CDR2 is YNFKEQ. Trimming removed 0 bases from V and 7 bases from J; junction bases left unmatched: 7. The CDR3 region is CASSQESGTGGEKLFF. The CDR3 DNA sequence: TGTGCCAGCAGCCAAGAATCCGGGACAGGTGGTGAAAAACTGTTTTTT.

V and J are TRBV30 and TRBJ2-5, with 12 positions matching TRBD2. CDR1 is GTSNPN, CDR2 SVGIG, per germline (reference sequence). The length of the CDR3 is 14 residues. With V trimmed by 4 bases and J by 1 base, 1 base remained unmatched. The CDR3 DNA follows: TGTGCCTGGAAGGGACTAGCGGGCCAAGAGACCCAGTACTTC. It specifies CAWKGLAGQETQYF.

The chain employs TRBV5-1 and TRBJ2-1, with 10 bases fitting TRBD2. Germline CDR1 is SGHRS and CDR2 is YFSETQ. After removal of 1 base from V and 6 bases from J, the junction contained 4 bases not matched to a gene. The CDR3 runs 15 residues. CDR3 sequence: CASSLLAGGFNEQFF. CDR3 nucleotides: TGCGCCAGCAGCTTGTTAGCGGGGGGATTCAATGAGCAGTTCTTC.

V usage is TRBV28 and J usage is TRBJ2-7; 8 nucleotides agree with TRBD2. The CDR3 loop spans 20 amino acids. Germline CDR1 MDHEN, CDR2 SYDVKM. V lost 2 bases, J lost 0 bases, and 18 bases stayed unmatched. Here the CDR3 reads CASSLARGLGAREGSYEQYF. In DNA form, the CDR3 reads TGTGCCAGCAGTTTAGCCAGGGGACTAGGGGCAAGGGAGGGCTCCTACGAGCAGTACTTC.